This T cell receptor (beta chain) was recorded in a study of T cells after yellow fever vaccination (dated by TCRdb to the late 2010s). Turning to the overall study: The SMART-Seq v4 Ultra Low Input RNA kit was used to prepare libraries from fractions with low cell numbers. To follow T-cell clones before and after primary and booster YFV17D yellow fever vaccination, bulk TCR alpha and beta repertoires were sequenced over time. Two healthy male donors made up the cohort, one aged 18 to 30 years and the other aged 30 to 40 years. Bulk PBMC replicates and cell subsets were isolated from blood drawn at multiple timepoints before and after both primary and secondary immunization.

Sample treatment or condition, as interpreted from the label and publication: live attenuated yellow fever vaccine strain. A standard Ficoll-Paque protocol was used to isolate PBMCs from peripheral blood. With anti-CD3 and anti-CD8 staining plus a dextramer loaded with the yellow fever NS4B epitope peptide, the researchers sorted epitope-specific CD8 T cells. TriZol was used to extract RNA from bulk PBMCs, CD4 and CD8 fractions, and dextramer-positive and dextramer-negative fractions. The CDR3 holds 18 amino acids from the cysteine to the phenylalanine. The DNA shown is the 54-base CDR3, in frame from base 1. V and J are trimmed by 8 bases and 0 bases, and the gene matches miss 15 bases of the junction. CDR1 LGHNA and CDR2 YNFKEQ were looked up in the germline V gene. In the case of this clonotype: There are no base qualities to consult, and no much larger clone falls within one base.

Results and caveats for the whole study, not just this receptor: Because the study included only a couple of donors, the extent to which the findings can be generalized is limited. Compared with the primary T-cell response, the secondary T-cell response was faster but weaker, reaching its peak on day 5 rather than on day 15. A small fraction of clonotypes appeared in both the CD4 and CD8 compartments, likely as a result of convergent recombination. Computational filtering was required because FACS-sorted repertoires could contain abundant contaminating clonotypes from the bulk population. Most clones expanded after primary vaccination (96% of CD4 and about 85% of CD8) were re-detected after the booster, suggesting that broad memory maintenance occurred.

TCR cDNA was synthesized by 5'RACE template switching, which introduced a universal primer site and unique molecular identifiers. cDNA synthesis was primed from both the TCR alpha and TCR beta constant segments. Libraries were amplified in two PCR steps, with sample barcodes and sequencing adapters added in the second step. Sequencing of libraries was done on Illumina HiSeq 2500 (2x100 bp) or NovaSeq (2x150 bp). The original pipeline was this. MIGEC handled demultiplexing of reads and collapsing into UMI consensus sequences, while MiXCR performed V(D)J alignment. Clonotypes responding to the vaccine were identified with edgeR on replicate PBMC samples, with the criteria of FDR below 0.01 and a log2 fold change above 5 up to day 15. Bulk clonotypes were assigned CD4 or CD8 identity according to which sequenced CD4 or CD8 repertoire held them at higher abundance. NS4B-specific clonotypes were defined as those at least 10-fold enriched in dextramer-positive over dextramer-negative fractions; CD4-biased clonotypes were excluded. TCRdb reran the public reads through fastp at Q25 and MiXCR, keeping productive beta chains. Each record represents a unique CDR3 protein, reported with the most common genes and DNA among its rows. The V and J calls, along with clone size, are taken from TCRdb and not from the paper's own processing. For this sample there are 42,000 or so distinct CDR3 sequences; approximately 6.3% appear just once. The ten largest clones take up over 12% of the sample.

The chain employs TRBV4-2 and TRBJ2-3; TRBD1 matches 9 bases in the middle. Sequenced material: CD8+ T cells not binding an NS4B(214-222) dextramer, sorted from PBMCs, taken 45 days after the yellow fever booster vaccination. The intended sense of this specimen's cell subset or site label: NS4B epitope dextramer-negative CD8 T cells. This sequence originates from a man in his thirties or forties who received the YFV17D yellow fever vaccine. The nucleotide sequence reads TGTGCCAGCGGCCCCGGGGACAGGGAATATGCTAGCACAGATACGCAGTATTTT. Its translation is CASGPGDREYASTDTQYF.